This note documents a single T cell receptor (beta chain) sequence. Its antigen is currently unknown. This record belongs to a study of cytomegalovirus exposure and HLA in healthy donors. Notes on the study in general: An assumption of roughly uniform sequencing depth across donors underlay the presence/absence analyses. In vitro checks showed that three CMV-associated chains really do target CMV antigens.

Vbeta (60) and Jbeta (13) primers were used in the PCR. Libraries were prepared by immunoSEQ multiplex PCR; TCRdb keeps only in-frame clonotypes and omits some of them. The data contain a few hundred thousand clones, approximately 80% of them singletons. This CDR3 has 13 residues. Germline CDR1 and CDR2: MGHRA and YSYEKL. V shed 2 bases and J shed 4 bases, with 9 bases lying between them. The sequence came from a girl aged 2 to 10 in good health and CMV-seronegative. This chain joins TRBV4-1 and TRBJ2-7; D is uncertain. The sample consisted of PBMCs. CDR3: CASSQSTSYEQYF. CDR3 nucleotide sequence: TGCGCCAGCAGCCAATCAACCAGTTACGAGCAGTACTTC.